This entry describes one T cell receptor (beta chain). The antigen it recognizes is unknown. Per-base quality was not reported, and no clone a single base away is much larger than it. This specimen comes from a study of cytomegalovirus exposure and HLA in healthy donors (dated by TCRdb to 2016 to 2017). About the study as a whole: According to an earlier analysis of a few hundred of the donors, 150 million to 200 million T cells yielded some 110 million unique TCR beta sequences and about 300 Gb of sequence data. An early release covering over 500 HLA-typed donors comprised approximately 290 gigabases of sequencing data and roughly 85 million unique TCR sequences. Of the roughly 400 genotyped donors, less than 85% were placed in the genetic ancestry cluster associated with self-reported Caucasian donors. The study was designed to test whether signatures of past pathogen exposure could be identified by cataloging public T cell receptors. The study used immunosequencing to profile the T cell repertoires of approximately 650 subjects and linked those repertoires to cytomegalovirus serostatus. Along with the roughly 700-subject first cohort, a separate validation cohort of around 110 different subjects was used. The study combined high-throughput TCR immunosequencing, statistical association of individual TCRs with disease status, and machine learning to predict cytomegalovirus infection status. A later analysis re-examined previously published TCR beta repertoires from just over 650 donors and added high-resolution HLA genotyping to investigate patterns of TCR occurrence. In the later analysis, no new phenotypic data were used to find candidate immune exposures; instead, reliance was placed on TCR beta sequences and their occurrence across donors. In an earlier analysis of 587 of the donors, high-throughput TCR beta sequencing was used to judge whether each TCR beta V gene segment behaved as functional or pseudogenic. Donor age, sex, ethnicity and CMV serostatus were compiled together with the repertoire data. A later genetic analysis took genome-wide SNP genotypes for about 55% of the 666 donors and used that subset as a discovery cohort. Every repertoire in the discovery cohort had been generated on one and the same sequencing platform. Both class I and class II loci were covered by HLA typing, at four-digit resolution. Typing coverage differed by locus: A, B, C, DRB1 and DQB1 were typed in about 620-640 donors, DQA1 in about 550, DPA1 in approximately 610, and DPB1 in just under 490. About five DR-DQ haplotypes were treated as single units for association and clustering because of strong linkage in the cohort. On average, over 200,000 unique TCR beta nucleotide sequences were sequenced per donor among a few hundred genotyped donors of the cohort, with roughly 18% of those sequences being non-productive.

Overall study outcomes, separate from this receptor: Because HLA typing was missing for some donors at each locus, association tests included only the typed subset. In a later analysis, HLA-associated TCR beta chains were found to be more clonally expanded and to have lower generation probabilities than equally common non-associated chains. A few of the identified cytomegalovirus-associated TCR beta chains were confirmed in vitro to be specific for cytomegalovirus antigens. In a later analysis, most CMV-associated TCR beta chains were found to appear HLA-restricted, with HLA associations seemingly driven largely by CMV exposure. The classifier was reported to diagnose cytomegalovirus status with high specificity and sensitivity in both the original cohort and the validation cohort. According to a later genetic analysis, donors in an Asian-associated ancestry cluster had fewer N-insertions in productive TCRs than the approximately 690-donor mean. Immune exposure information for the cohort was limited to CMV serostatus. A later genetic analysis associated a missense DCLRE1C variant with V-gene and J-gene trimming of TCR beta chains, and an independent cohort replicated the association. Assigning TCR associations to individual alleles was difficult when HLA alleles, especially DR and DQ, strongly co-occurred. Across donors, most TCR sequences were observed very rarely, whereas some public TCRs were present in many individuals. Sequencing depth was assumed to be roughly uniform across donors in the presence/absence analyses, though that assumption may not hold. Because the 87-base-pair reads could not distinguish some IMGT-functional V segments, including TRBV6-2 and TRBV6-3, those segments were excluded. Linkage disequilibrium might explain the correlated functional status among segregating V segments, but an unknown experimental factor could not be excluded. The sequencing pipeline was judged likely to have produced a cluster of highly shared sequence variants as a technical artifact. A later analysis reported that several top co-occurrence clusters appeared linked to parvovirus B19, influenza, CMV and Epstein-Barr virus. The study gave a list of roughly 150 TCR beta chains associated with cytomegalovirus. Because counts were too low, about 18 rarely observed V segments, including chromosome 9 orphons, were excluded from the earlier analysis of around 640 of the donors. In a later analysis, TCR association rates were found to vary across HLA loci, with the most associated TCRs seen for DRB1 alleles and the fewest for HLA-C alleles. In a later analysis, some 17,000 TCR beta sequences were associated with specific HLA alleles at a false discovery rate of 0.05. Only TCR beta chains were sequenced in this cohort, and the absence of alpha or paired-chain data limited detectable features. An earlier analysis of approximately 530 of the donors showed that most TCR beta V segments appeared in productive rearrangements either about 90% or about 30% of the time, which broadly matched IMGT annotations. A further reported finding was that TCR beta sequences accurately predicted the HLA-A and HLA-B alleles for most subjects in the first cohort. It was suggested by the authors that the approach could potentially be generalized to other disease states and immunological phenotypes.

Receptor amplification or capture employed the immunoSEQ multiplex PCR assay. For the multiplex PCR, a mixture combining 60 forward primers for TCR Vbeta segments and 13 reverse primers for TCR Jbeta segments was used. The CDR3 region of rearranged TCR beta genes was amplified from genomic DNA with a multiplex PCR assay. The Illumina HiSeq System was used to sequence the amplified TCR beta libraries as 87-base-pair reads. The paper's processing steps were these. Across the 700 or so repertoires, a later analysis counted tens of millions of unique TCR beta chains, approximately 12 million of which were shared by at least two donors. To remove PCR and sequencing errors, raw reads were error-corrected and collapsed into unique sequences using a nearest-neighbor algorithm that merged closely related sequences. CDR3 sequences were aligned to IMGT reference sequences to assign V, D and J gene segments. For a sequence to be retained, a match of at least six nucleotides to both a V gene segment and a J gene segment was required. Rearrangements were called productive when the CDR3 lacked stop codons and stayed in frame with V and J; all others were non-productive. Following IMGT convention, CDR3 was defined as the stretch from the second conserved V-encoded cysteine to the conserved J-encoded phenylalanine. The earlier analysis of 587 of the donors excluded sequences that lacked an unambiguous match to a single V gene segment. An earlier analysis of some 500 of the donors classified V segments as functional when productive rearrangements were above 56.7% and as segregating when the standard deviation between donors was above 5%. A statistical classification framework was built for diagnosing cytomegalovirus status from the catalog of TCR beta chain sequences. V and J gene assignment, in a later analysis, came from comparing TCR nucleotide sequences with IMGT/GENE-DB human TR gene sequences. The TCRdist pipeline was used in a later analysis to assign CDR3 sequences and most-parsimonious VDJ recombination scenarios. In a later analysis, each TCR beta chain was defined by its CDR3 amino acid sequence together with its V-gene family, and reads without a unique V-gene family were excluded. In a later analysis, approximately 640 highly shared, low-generation-probability nucleotide sequences were removed to address suspected cross-contamination and a sequencing artifact. In a later analysis, a clonal expansion index for each public chain was calculated from normalized within-repertoire ranks of inferred template counts. In a later analysis, generation probabilities were computed with a VDJ recombination model fitted to out-of-frame rearrangements, and the resulting probabilities were checked against IGoR. A later analysis scored TCR-TCR, TCR-HLA and TCR-CMV co-occurrence with hypergeometric tests, applying a repertoire-size bias correction to TCR pairs. In a later analysis, false discovery rates were estimated by permuting HLA or CMV assignments 20 times. In a later analysis, co-occurring TCRs were grouped with DBSCAN, and TCRdist sequence similarity was added when clustering was performed within HLA-allele-positive subsets. Co-occurrence clustering excluded repertoires with fewer than 30,000 or more than 120,000 public chains, plus five with anomalous nucleotide sharing. TCRdb mirrors the immuneACCESS table, restricted to in-frame sequences. Some clones are absent from its copies; in checked studies, under half trace to an unresolved V gene, and the reason for the others is unknown. V and J calls and clone size are as listed in that table; D and trimming were resolved from the DNA. For this sample the table gives 150,000 to 200,000 clones, of which more than 75% were detected only once. The top ten clonotypes cover under 0.9% of the sample.

The CDR3 spans 19 residues, from the cysteine through the phenylalanine. Here the CDR3 DNA is all that survives: 57 bases in frame from base 1. Via the germline V gene (reference sequence), CDR1 is LNHDA and CDR2 SQIVND. V sheds 7 bases and J sheds 4 bases, leaving 28 bases between their ends. The cohort consisted of hundreds of healthy bone marrow donors. At the time of sampling, every cohort member was nominally healthy, though immune exposures that went unrecorded were likely present. The donor was CMV seronegative and was included in the group of hundreds of seronegative cohort members. Every donor gave a peripheral blood sample, and the peripheral blood mononuclear cells from that sample were used for TCR beta sequencing. The Qiagen DNeasy Blood Extraction Kit was used to extract genomic DNA from the blood cell samples.

Recombination connected TRBV19 to TRBJ2-2; TRBD1 could be the D gene, as 6 bases match. Sequencing was performed on PBMCs. This TCR derives from a woman under 30 in good health and CMV-seronegative. The CDR3: CASKSRRFRAGVVTGELFF. The DNA reads as follows: TGTGCCAGTAAATCAAGACGGTTTAGGGCAGGGGTTGTCACCGGGGAGCTGTTTTTT. With the rest looked up from the reference TRBV19 and TRBJ2-2 genes rather than sequenced, the full variable domain is DGGITQSPKYLFRKEGQNVTLSCEQNLNHDAMYWYRQDPGQGLRLIYYSQIVNDFQKGDIAEGYSVSREKKESFPLTVTSAQKNPTAFYLCASKSRRFRAGVVTGELFFGEGSRLTVL.